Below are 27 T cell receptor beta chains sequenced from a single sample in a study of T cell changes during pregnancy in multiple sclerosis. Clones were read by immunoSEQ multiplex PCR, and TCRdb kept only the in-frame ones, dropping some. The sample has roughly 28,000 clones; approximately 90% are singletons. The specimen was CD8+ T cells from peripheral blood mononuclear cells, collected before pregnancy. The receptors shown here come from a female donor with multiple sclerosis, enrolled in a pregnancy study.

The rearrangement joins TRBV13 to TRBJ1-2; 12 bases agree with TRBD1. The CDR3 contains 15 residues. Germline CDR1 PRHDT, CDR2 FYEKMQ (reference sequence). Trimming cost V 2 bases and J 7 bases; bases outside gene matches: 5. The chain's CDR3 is CASSLRDRGHGGYTF. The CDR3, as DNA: TGTGCCAGCAGCTTAAGGGACAGGGGGCATGGTGGCTACACCTTC.

For the CDR3, the DNA is TGTGCCAGCAGTACCTGGAGGGTATCGGATGTCTCTGGGGCCAACGTCCTGACTTTC. It specifies CASSTWRVSDVSGANVLTF. The chain has TRBV27 and TRBJ2-6, with a possible D match to TRBD2 (6 bases). CDR3 length: 19 amino acids. From germline, CDR1 is MNHEY and CDR2 SMNVEV (reference sequence). V lost 5 bases, J lost 0 bases, and 20 bases lay in between. The full variable domain, in which reference TRBV27 and TRBJ2-6 provide the parts outside the CDR3, is EAQVTQNPRYLITVTGKKLTVTCSQNMNHEYMSWYRQDPGLGLRQIYYSMNVEVTDKGDVPEGYKVSRKEKRNFPLILESPSPNQTSLYFCASSTWRVSDVSGANVLTFGAGSRLTVL.

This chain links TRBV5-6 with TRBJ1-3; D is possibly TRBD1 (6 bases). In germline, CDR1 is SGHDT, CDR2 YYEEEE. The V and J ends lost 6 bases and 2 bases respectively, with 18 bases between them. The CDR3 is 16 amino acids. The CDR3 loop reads CASTPGQGKTGNTIYF. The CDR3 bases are TGTGCCAGCACACCGGGGCAGGGGAAAACTGGAAACACCATATATTTT.

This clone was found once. The DNA for the CDR3 is TGTGCCAGCAGCCAATGGCCTAGTAAGATCGAGCAGTACTTC. Its translation is CASSQWPSKIEQYF. The V and J genes are TRBV14 and TRBJ2-7, with unresolved D. The germline gives CDR1 SGHDN, CDR2 FVKESK. There are 14 residues in the CDR3. V shed 2 bases and J shed 6 bases, with 14 bases lying between them.

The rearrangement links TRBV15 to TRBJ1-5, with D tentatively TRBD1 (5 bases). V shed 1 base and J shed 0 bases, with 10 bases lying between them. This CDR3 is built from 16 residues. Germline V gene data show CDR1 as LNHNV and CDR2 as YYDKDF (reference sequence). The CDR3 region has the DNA TGTGCCACCAGCAGAGTCCCCAGGGATAGCAATCAGCCCCAGCATTTT. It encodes CATSRVPRDSNQPQHF.

CDR3 nucleotide sequence: TGTGCCAGCAGCTTAACAGGCTCGGGACCGCGGGGAAGAGAGACCCAGTACTTC. Translated, it gives CASSLTGSGPRGRETQYF. This chain joins TRBV7-3 and TRBJ2-5; the D gene is possibly TRBD2 (6 bases). The length of the CDR3 is 18 residues. V was shortened by 0 bases and J by 4 bases, with 21 bases between the two germline ends. Germline CDR1 and CDR2: SGHTA and FQGTGA.

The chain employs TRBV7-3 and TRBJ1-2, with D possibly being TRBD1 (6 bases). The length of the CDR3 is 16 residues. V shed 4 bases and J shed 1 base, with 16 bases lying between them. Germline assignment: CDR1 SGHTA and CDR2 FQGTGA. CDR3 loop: CASSYIRDKVNYGYTF. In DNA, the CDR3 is TGTGCCAGCAGCTATATCCGGGACAAAGTTAACTATGGCTACACCTTC. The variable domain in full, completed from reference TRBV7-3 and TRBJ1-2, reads GAGVSQTPSNKVTEKGKYVELRCDPISGHTALYWYRQSLGQGPEFLIYFQGTGAADDSGLPNDRFFAVRPEGSVSTLKIQRTERGDSAVYLCASSYIRDKVNYGYTFGSGTRLTVV.

The CDR3 is CASSHPGLADNEQFF. CDR3 DNA: TGTGCCAGCAGCCATCCGGGACTAGCGGACAATGAGCAGTTCTTC. The rearrangement uses TRBV7-9 and TRBJ2-1; 11 bases are a match to TRBD2. This CDR3 spans 15 amino acids. Germline-derived CDR1 and CDR2 are SEHNR and FQNEAQ (reference sequence). Trimming at V came to 5 bases and at J to 5 bases, leaving 5 bases not matched to a gene.

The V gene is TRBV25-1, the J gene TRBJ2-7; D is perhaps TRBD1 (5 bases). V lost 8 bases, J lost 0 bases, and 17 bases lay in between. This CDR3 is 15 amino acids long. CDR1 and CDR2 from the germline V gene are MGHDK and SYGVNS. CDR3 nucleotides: TGTGCCAGCTCTCGGTGGACACCGAACTCCTACGAGCAGTACTTC. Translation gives CASSRWTPNSYEQYF.

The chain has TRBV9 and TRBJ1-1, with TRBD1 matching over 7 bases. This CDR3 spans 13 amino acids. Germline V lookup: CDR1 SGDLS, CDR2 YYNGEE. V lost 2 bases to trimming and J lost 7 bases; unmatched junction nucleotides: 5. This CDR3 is CASSVQTGNEAFF. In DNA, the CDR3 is TGTGCCAGCAGCGTCCAGACAGGGAATGAAGCTTTCTTT.

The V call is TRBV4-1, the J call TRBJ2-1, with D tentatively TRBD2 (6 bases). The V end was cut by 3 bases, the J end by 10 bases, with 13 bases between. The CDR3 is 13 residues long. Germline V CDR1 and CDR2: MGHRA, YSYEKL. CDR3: CASSQPAGREQFF. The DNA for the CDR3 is TGCGCCAGCAGCCAGCCGGCGGGAAGGGAGCAGTTCTTC.

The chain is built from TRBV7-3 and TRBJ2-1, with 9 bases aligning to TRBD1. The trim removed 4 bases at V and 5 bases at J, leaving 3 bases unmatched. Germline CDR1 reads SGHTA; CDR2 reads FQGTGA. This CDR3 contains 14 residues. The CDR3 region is CASSYGTGNNEQFF. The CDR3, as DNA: TGTGCCAGCAGCTATGGGACAGGGAACAATGAGCAGTTCTTC.

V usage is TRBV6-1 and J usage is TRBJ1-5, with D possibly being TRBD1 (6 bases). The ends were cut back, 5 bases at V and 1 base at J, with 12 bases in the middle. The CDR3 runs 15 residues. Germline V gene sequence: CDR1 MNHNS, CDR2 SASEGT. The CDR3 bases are TGTGCCAGCAGTATAACCCAGGGGAGCAATCAGCCCCAGCATTTT. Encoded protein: CASSITQGSNQPQHF.

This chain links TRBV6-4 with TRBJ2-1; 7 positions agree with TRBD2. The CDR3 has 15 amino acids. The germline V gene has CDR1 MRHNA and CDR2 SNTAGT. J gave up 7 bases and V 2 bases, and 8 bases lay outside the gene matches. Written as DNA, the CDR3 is TGTGCCAGCAGTGACCCCTTGGGGGGGGTGAATGAGCAGTTCTTC. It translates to CASSDPLGGVNEQFF.

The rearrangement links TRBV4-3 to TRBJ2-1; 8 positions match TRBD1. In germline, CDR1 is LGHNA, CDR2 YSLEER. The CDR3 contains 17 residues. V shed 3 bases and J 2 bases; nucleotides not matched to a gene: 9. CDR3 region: CASSQVTGTGPYNEQFF. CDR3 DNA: TGCGCCAGCAGCCAGGTTACCGGGACAGGTCCCTACAATGAGCAGTTCTTC.

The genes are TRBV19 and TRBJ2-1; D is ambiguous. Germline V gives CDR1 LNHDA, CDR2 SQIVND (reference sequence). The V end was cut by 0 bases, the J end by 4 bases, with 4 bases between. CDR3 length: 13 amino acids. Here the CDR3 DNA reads TGTGCCAGTAGTATAGATCGGTACAATGAGCAGTTCTTC. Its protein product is CASSIDRYNEQFF.

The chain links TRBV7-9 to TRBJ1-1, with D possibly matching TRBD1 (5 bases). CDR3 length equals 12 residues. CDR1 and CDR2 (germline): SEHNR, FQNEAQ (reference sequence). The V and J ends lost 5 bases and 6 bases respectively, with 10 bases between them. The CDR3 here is CASSAGLAEAFF. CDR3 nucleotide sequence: TGTGCCAGCAGCGCAGGGCTAGCTGAAGCTTTCTTT.

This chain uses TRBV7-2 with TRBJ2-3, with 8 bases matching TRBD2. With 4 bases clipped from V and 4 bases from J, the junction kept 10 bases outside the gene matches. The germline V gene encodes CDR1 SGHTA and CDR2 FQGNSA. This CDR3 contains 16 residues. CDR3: CASSSVAGYLADTQYF. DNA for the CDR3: TGTGCCAGCAGCTCAGTAGCGGGGTATTTGGCAGATACGCAGTATTTT.

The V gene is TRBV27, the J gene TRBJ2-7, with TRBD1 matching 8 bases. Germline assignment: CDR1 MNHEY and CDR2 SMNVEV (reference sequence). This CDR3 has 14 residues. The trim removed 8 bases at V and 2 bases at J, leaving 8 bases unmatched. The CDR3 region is CASWPGGETYEQYF. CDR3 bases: TGTGCCAGCTGGCCAGGGGGCGAAACCTACGAGCAGTACTTC.

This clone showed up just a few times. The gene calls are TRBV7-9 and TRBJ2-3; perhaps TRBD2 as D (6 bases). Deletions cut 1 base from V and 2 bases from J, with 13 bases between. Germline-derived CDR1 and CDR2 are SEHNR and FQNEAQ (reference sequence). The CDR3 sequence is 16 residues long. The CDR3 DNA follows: TGTGCCAGCAGCTTAGTACCAGCGGGCCTCACAGATACGCAGTATTTT. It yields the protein CASSLVPAGLTDTQYF.

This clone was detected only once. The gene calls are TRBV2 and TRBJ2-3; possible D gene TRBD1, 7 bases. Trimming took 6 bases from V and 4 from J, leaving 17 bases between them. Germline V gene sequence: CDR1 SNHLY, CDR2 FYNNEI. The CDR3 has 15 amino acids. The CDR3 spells CASRAGGGWADTQYF. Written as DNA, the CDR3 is TGTGCCAGCAGGGCAGGGGGAGGTTGGGCAGATACGCAGTATTTT.

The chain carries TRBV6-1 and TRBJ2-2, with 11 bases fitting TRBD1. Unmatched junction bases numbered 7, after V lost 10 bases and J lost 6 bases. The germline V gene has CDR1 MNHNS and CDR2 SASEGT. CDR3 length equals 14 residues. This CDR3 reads CAILGQGAAGELFF. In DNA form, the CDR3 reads TGTGCCATCCTAGGACAGGGGGCCGCCGGGGAGCTGTTTTTT.

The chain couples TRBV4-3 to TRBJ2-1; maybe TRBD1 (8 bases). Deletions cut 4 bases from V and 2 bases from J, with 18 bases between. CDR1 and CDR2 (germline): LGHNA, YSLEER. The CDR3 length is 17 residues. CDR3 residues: CASSPRRGTGPYNEQFF. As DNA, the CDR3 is TGCGCCAGCAGCCCCAGGCGGGGGACAGGACCCTACAATGAGCAGTTCTTC.

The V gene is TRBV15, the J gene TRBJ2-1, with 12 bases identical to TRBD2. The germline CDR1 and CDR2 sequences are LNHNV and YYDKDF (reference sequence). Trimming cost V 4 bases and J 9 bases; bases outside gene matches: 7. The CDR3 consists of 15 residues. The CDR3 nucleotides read TGTGCCACCAGCACGAGACTAGCGGGAGAAGGTGAGCAGTTCTTC. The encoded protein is CATSTRLAGEGEQFF.

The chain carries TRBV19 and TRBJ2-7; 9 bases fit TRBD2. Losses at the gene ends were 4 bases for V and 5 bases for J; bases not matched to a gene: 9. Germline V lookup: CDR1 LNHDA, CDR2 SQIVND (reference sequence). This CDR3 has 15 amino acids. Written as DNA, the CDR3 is TGTGCCAGTAGTACCATTAGCGGGAGCGTGGACGAGCAGTACTTC. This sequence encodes CASSTISGSVDEQYF.

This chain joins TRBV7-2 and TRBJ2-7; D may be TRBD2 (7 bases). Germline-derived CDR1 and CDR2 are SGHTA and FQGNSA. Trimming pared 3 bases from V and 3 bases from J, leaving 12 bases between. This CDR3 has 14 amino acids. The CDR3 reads CASSLSGDYYEQYF. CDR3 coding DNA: TGTGCCAGCAGCTTGTCAGGGGACTACTACGAGCAGTACTTC. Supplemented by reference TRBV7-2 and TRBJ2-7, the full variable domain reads GAGVSQSPSNKVTEKGKDVELRCDPISGHTALYWYRQSLGQGLEFLIYFQGNSAPDKSGLPSDRFSAERTGGSVSTLTIQRTQQEDSAVYLCASSLSGDYYEQYFGPGTRLTVT.

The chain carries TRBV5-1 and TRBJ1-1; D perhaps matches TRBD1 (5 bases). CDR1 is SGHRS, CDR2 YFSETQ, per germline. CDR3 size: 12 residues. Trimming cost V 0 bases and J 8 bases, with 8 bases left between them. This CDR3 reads CASSLEAGEAFF. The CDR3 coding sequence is TGCGCCAGCAGCTTGGAGGCAGGGGAAGCTTTCTTT.